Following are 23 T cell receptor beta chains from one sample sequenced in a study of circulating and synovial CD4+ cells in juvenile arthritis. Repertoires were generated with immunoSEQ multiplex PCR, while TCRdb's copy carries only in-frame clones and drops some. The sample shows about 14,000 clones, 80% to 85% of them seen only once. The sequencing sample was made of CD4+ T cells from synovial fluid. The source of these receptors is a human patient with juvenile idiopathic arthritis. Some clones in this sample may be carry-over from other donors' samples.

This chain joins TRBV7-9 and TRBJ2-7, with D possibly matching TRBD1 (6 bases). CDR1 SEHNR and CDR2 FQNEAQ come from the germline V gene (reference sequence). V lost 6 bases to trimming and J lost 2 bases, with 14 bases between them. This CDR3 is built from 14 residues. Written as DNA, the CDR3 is TGTGCCAGCAGGTTAACAGGGCCCACCTACGAGCAGTACTTC. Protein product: CASRLTGPTYEQYF.

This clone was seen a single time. The CDR3 loop is CASSNPGHPEEKLFF. CDR3 nucleotides: TGTGCCAGCAGTAATCCGGGACACCCGGAGGAAAAACTGTTTTTT. The chain has TRBV6-6 and TRBJ1-4; a possible D gene is TRBD1 (6 bases). The length of the CDR3 is 15 residues. In germline, CDR1 is MNHNY, CDR2 SVGAGI (reference sequence). V was cut by 5 bases and J by 8 bases, with 18 bases left in between.

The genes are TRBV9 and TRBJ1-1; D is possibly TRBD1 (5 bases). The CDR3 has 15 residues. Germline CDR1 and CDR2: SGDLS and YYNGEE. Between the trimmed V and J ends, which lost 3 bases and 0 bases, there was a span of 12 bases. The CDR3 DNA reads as TGTGCCAGCAGCGCCCAAAACAGGTTGAACACTGAAGCTTTCTTT. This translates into CASSAQNRLNTEAFF.

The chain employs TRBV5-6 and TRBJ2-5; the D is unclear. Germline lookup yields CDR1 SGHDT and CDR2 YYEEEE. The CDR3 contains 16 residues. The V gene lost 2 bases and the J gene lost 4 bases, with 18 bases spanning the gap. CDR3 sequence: CASSFSFLMGVETQYF. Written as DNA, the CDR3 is TGTGCCAGCAGCTTTTCTTTCCTAATGGGCGTAGAGACCCAGTACTTC.

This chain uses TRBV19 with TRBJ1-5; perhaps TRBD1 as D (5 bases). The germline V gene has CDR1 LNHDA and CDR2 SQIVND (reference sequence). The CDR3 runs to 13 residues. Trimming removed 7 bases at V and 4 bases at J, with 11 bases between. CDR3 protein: CASKPQGNQPQHF. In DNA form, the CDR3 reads TGTGCCAGTAAGCCGCAGGGAAATCAGCCCCAGCATTTT.

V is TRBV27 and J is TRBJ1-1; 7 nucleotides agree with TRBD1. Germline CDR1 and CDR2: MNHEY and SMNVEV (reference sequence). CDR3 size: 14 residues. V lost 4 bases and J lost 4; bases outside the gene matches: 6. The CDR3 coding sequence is TGTGCCAGCAGTTATCACAGGGGAGGCACTGAAGCTTTCTTT. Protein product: CASSYHRGGTEAFF.

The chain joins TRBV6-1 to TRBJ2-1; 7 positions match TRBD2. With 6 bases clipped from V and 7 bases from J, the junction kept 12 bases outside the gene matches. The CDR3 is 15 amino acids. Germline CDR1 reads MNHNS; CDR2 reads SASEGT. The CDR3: CASRMGGRLLNEQFF. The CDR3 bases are TGTGCCAGCAGGATGGGCGGGAGATTACTTAATGAGCAGTTCTTC.

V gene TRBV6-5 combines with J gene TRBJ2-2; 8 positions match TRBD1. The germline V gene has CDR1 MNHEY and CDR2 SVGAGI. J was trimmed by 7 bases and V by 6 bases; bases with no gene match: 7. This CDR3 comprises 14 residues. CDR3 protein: CASSRTGQGGELFF. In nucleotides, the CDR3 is TGTGCCAGCAGCAGGACAGGGCAAGGCGGGGAGCTGTTTTTT.

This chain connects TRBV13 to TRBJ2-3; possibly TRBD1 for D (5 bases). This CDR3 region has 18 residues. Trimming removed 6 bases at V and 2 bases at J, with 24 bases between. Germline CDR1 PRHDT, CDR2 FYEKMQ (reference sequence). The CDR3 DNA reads TGTGCCAGCAGATGGCAGGGTAGGAGCACTTCTTTCACAGATACGCAGTATTTT. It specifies CASRWQGRSTSFTDTQYF.

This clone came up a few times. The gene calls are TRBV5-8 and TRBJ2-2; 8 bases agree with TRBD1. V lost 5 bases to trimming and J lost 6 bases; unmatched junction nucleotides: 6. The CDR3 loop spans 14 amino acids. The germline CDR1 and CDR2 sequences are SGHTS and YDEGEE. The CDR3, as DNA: TGTGCCAGCAGTTTACAGGGGGTGTCCGGGGAGCTGTTTTTT. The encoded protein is CASSLQGVSGELFF.

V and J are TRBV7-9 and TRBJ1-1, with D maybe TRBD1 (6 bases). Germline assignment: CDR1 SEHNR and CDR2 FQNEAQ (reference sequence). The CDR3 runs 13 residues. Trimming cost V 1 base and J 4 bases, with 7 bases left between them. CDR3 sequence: CASSLEGGTEAFF. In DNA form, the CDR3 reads TGTGCCAGCAGCTTAGAAGGGGGCACTGAAGCTTTCTTT.

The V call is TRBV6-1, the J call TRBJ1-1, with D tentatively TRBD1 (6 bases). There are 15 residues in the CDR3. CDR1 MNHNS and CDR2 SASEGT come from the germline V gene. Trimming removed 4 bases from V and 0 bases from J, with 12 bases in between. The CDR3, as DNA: TGTGCCAGCAGTGGGACAGCTTTAATGAACACTGAAGCTTTCTTT. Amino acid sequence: CASSGTALMNTEAFF.

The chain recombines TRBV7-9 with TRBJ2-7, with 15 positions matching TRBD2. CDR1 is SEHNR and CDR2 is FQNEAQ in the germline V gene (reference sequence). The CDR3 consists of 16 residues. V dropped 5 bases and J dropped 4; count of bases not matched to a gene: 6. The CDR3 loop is CASSLGTSGGLYEQYF. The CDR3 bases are TGTGCCAGCAGCCTGGGGACTAGCGGGGGGTTGTACGAGCAGTACTTC.

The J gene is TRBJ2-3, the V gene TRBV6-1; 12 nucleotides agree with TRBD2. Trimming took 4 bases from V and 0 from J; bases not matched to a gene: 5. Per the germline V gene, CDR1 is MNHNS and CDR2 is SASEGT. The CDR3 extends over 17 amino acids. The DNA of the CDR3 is TGTGCCAGCAGTGGTGGGACTAGCGGGCCTAGCACAGATACGCAGTATTTT. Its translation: CASSGGTSGPSTDTQYF.

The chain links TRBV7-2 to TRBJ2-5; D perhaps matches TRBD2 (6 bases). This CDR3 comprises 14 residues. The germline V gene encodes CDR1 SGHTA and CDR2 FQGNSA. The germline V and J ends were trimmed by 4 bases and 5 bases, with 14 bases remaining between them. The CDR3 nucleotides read TGTGCCAGCAGCTCACTAGCCCGCGGGGAGACCCAGTACTTC. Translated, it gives CASSSLARGETQYF.

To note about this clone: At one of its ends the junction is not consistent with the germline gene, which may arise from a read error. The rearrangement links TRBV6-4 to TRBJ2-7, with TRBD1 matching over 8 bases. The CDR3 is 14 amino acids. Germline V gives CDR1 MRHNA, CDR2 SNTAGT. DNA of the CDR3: TGTGCCAGACTCATGCCGAAAACAGGGGGTAGTTGGGACTTC. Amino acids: CARLMPKTGGSWDF.

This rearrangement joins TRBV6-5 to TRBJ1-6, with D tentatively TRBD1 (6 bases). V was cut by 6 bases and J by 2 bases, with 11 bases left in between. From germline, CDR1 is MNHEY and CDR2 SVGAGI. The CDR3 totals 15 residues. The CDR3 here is CASSPTGAYNSPLHF. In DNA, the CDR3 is TGTGCCAGCAGCCCGACAGGCGCCTATAATTCACCCCTCCACTTT.

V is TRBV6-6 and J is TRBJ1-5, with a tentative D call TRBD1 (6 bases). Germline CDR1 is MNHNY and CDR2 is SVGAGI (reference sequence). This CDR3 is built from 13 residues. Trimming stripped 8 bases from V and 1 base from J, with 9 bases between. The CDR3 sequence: CASQGTSNQPQHF. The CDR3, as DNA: TGTGCCAGCCAGGGGACAAGCAATCAGCCCCAGCATTTT.

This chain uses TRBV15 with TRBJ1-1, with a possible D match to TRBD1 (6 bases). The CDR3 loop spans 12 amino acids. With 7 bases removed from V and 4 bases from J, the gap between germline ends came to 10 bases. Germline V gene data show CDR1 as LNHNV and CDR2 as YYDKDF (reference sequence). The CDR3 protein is CATMDRRTEAFF. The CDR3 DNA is TGTGCCACCATGGACAGACGCACTGAAGCTTTCTTT.

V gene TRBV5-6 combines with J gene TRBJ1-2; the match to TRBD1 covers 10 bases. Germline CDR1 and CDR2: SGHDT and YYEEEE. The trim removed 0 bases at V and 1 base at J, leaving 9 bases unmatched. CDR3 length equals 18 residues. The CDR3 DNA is TGTGCCAGCAGCTTGGAGGGTTTTGGACAGGGGGATAACTATGGCTACACCTTC. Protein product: CASSLEGFGQGDNYGYTF.

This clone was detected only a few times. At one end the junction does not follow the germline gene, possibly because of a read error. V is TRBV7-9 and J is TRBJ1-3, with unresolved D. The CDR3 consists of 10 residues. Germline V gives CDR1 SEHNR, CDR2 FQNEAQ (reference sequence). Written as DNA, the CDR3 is TGTGCCAGCAGCTCCCCCCCAGAACGATTT. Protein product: CASSSPPERF.

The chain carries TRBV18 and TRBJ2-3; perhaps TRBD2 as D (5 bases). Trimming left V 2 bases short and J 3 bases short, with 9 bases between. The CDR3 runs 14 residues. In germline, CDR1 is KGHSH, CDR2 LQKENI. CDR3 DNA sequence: TGTGCCAGCTCACCAGCGCCGGGGACAGATACGCAGTATTTT. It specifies CASSPAPGTDTQYF.

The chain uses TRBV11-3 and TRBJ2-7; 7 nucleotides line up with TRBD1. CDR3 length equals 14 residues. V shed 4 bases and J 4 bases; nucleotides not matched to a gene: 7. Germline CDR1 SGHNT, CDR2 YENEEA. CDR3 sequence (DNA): TGTGCCAGCAGCTCAGGGGACAGACCATACGAGCAGTACTTC. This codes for CASSSGDRPYEQYF. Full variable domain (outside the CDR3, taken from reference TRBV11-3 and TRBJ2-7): EAGVVQSPRYKIIEKKQPVAFWCNPISGHNTLYWYLQNLGQGPELLIRYENEEAVDDSQLPKDRFSAERLKGVDSTLKIQPAELGDSAVYLCASSSGDRPYEQYFGPGTRLTVT.